The 20 T cell receptor beta chains listed next were all sequenced from one sample in a study of read filtering for tumor transcriptome and immune sequencing. The library was built from 400 ng RNA with molecular barcoded adaptors for alpha/delta and beta/gamma chains. TCRdb fed the reads into MiXCR, producing one record per CDR3 protein. The data contain about 54,000 distinct CDR3 sequences, 9% to 15% of them singletons. Sequencing input: a population of CD138-negative cells sorted from bone marrow. These receptors were obtained from a donor at least 40 years old with multiple myeloma.

A remark on this clonotype: This may come from a read error, since a much larger clone is one base off. Lacking the conserved final phenylalanine or tryptophan, this CDR3 likely reflects a read error. The genes are TRBV7-3 and TRBJ2-7; 7 bases agree with TRBD1. Germline CDR1 reads SGHTA; CDR2 reads FQGTGA. V dropped 4 bases and J dropped 3; count of bases not matched to a gene: 3. There are 13 residues in the CDR3. The CDR3: CASSSSGGYEQYS. The CDR3 region has the DNA TGTGCCAGCAGCTCCTCAGGGGGCTACGAGCAGTACTCC.

This chain uses TRBV14 with TRBJ1-3; no clear D gene. V was pared by 1 base and J by 8 bases, with 6 bases between. Germline-derived CDR1 and CDR2 are SGHDN and FVKESK. This CDR3 is 12 amino acids long. In DNA form, the CDR3 reads TGTGCCAGCAGCCAAGCTTCGGACACCATATATTTT. Protein sequence: CASSQASDTIYF.

The sample holds many counts of this clonotype. J is TRBJ2-2 and V is TRBV27; D is undetermined. CDR3 size: 14 residues. Trimming stripped 3 bases from V and 2 bases from J, with 7 bases between. Germline CDR1 MNHEY, CDR2 SMNVEV (reference sequence). CDR3 DNA sequence: TGTGCCAGCAGTTTCCGCAGTAACACCGGGGAGCTGTTTTTT. Its translation is CASSFRSNTGELFF.

This clonotype was seen repeatedly, ten times or more. The chain links TRBV7-2 to TRBJ2-4; no definite D call. Looked up from germline, CDR1 is SGHTA and CDR2 is FQGNSA. The CDR3 has 15 amino acids. The V and J ends lost 1 base and 0 bases respectively, with 7 bases between them. CDR3 residues: CASSLEALAKNIQYF. The CDR3 nucleotides are TGTGCCAGCAGCTTAGAGGCCCTAGCCAAAAACATTCAGTACTTC.

This clonotype has a count of ten or more. The rearrangement links TRBV24-1 to TRBJ2-3; D not resolved. The CDR3 spans 13 residues. Germline V lookup: CDR1 KGHDR, CDR2 SFDVKD. V was clipped by 8 bases and J by 6 bases, with 14 bases between them. The CDR3 DNA reads TGTGCCACCACCGCAACGGCGGCCGATACGCAGTATTTT. Amino acid sequence: CATTATAADTQYF.

This clonotype was recorded a few times. The chain uses TRBV14 and TRBJ2-7; D may be TRBD1 (5 bases). The CDR3 is 13 amino acids. Trimming pared 0 bases from V and 12 bases from J, leaving 15 bases between. Germline V lookup: CDR1 SGHDN, CDR2 FVKESK. CDR3 region: CASSQEFESGWYF. DNA for the CDR3: TGTGCCAGCAGCCAAGAGTTTGAGTCAGGGTGGTACTTC.

At least ten counts were recorded for this clonotype. The V and J genes are TRBV18 and TRBJ2-1, with D perhaps TRBD2 (5 bases). The V end was cut by 7 bases, the J end by 7 bases, with 11 bases between. CDR1 and CDR2 from the germline V gene are KGHSH and LQKENI. This CDR3 has 12 amino acids. The CDR3 spells CASWGVENEQFF. The CDR3 nucleotides are TGTGCCAGCTGGGGAGTGGAAAATGAGCAGTTCTTC.

In this sample, this clonotype turned up many times. The chain recombines TRBV6-2 or TRBV6-3 with TRBJ2-7; no clear D. Looked up from germline, CDR1 is MNHEY and CDR2 is SVGEGT. This CDR3 is built from 14 residues. V lost 4 bases and J lost 2, with 12 bases in between. The CDR3 sequence is CASSSLEVAYEQYF. The CDR3 DNA is TGTGCCAGCAGTTCCCTAGAGGTAGCCTACGAGCAGTACTTC.

This clonotype was seen at least ten times. The gene calls are TRBV24-1 and TRBJ1-2; D may be TRBD1 (6 bases). The germline V gene encodes CDR1 KGHDR and CDR2 SFDVKD. Trimming left V 2 bases short and J 5 bases short, with 14 bases between. The CDR3 consists of 15 residues. CDR3 amino acids: CATSDSIDRQYGYTF. CDR3 DNA sequence: TGTGCCACCAGTGATTCCATTGACAGGCAGTATGGCTACACCTTC.

This clonotype came up a few times. At one of its ends the junction is not consistent with the germline gene, which may arise from a read error. The CDR3 region has the DNA TGTGCCAGCAGCCCACTAGCGGGGGGGCTCAATGAGCAGCTCTTC. Translated, it gives CASSPLAGGLNEQLF. The V and J genes are TRBV7-3 and TRBJ2-1, with TRBD2 identical over 13 bases. The CDR3 loop spans 15 amino acids. Germline V gene sequence: CDR1 SGHTA, CDR2 FQGTGA.

This clonotype was counted many times. This rearrangement joins TRBV20-1 to TRBJ2-5, with D tentatively TRBD2 (6 bases). CDR3 size: 13 residues. Trimming cost V 3 bases and J 5 bases, with 13 bases left between them. The germline V gene encodes CDR1 DFQATT and CDR2 SNEGSKA (reference sequence). As DNA, the CDR3 is TGCAGTGCTAGGGTGGGGGGAATGGAGACCCAGTACTTC. Translation gives CSARVGGMETQYF.

Ten or more counts support this clonotype. The CDR3 DNA reads TGCAGCGTTGGCCCCCCCGGGACAGACTATGGCTACACCTTC. The encoded protein is CSVGPPGTDYGYTF. The V call is TRBV29-1, the J call TRBJ1-2; TRBD1 matches at 7 bases. CDR3 length: 14 amino acids. From germline, CDR1 is SQVTM and CDR2 ANQGSEA. Germline trimming cut 4 bases from V and 3 bases from J; bases unmatched to any gene: 8.

In its sample, this clonotype was seen many times. The chain has TRBV12-3 or TRBV12-4 and TRBJ1-1; D gene uncertain. This CDR3 contains 13 residues. Trimming left V 3 bases short and J 7 bases short, with 12 bases between. The DNA for the CDR3 is TGTGCCAGCAGTTTTAATGGGGTTAATGAAGCTTTCTTT. Amino acid sequence: CASSFNGVNEAFF.

The chain couples TRBV6-5 to TRBJ1-2; D not certain. Per germline, CDR1 MNHEY and CDR2 SVGAGI. Trimming pared 0 bases from V and 4 bases from J, leaving 15 bases between. CDR3 length: 16 residues. The CDR3 loop reads CASSYSSAQDGYGYTF. CDR3 DNA sequence: TGTGCCAGCAGTTACTCTTCGGCCCAGGACGGCTATGGCTACACCTTC.

In its sample, this clonotype was seen many times. The V gene is TRBV7-2, the J gene TRBJ2-7; 7 bases map to TRBD2. The J segment lost 0 bases and the V segment lost 3 bases, leaving 5 bases of the junction unmatched. The CDR3 spans 15 residues. Germline V gene lookup returns CDR1 SGHTA and CDR2 FQGNSA. The CDR3 DNA follows: TGTGCCAGCAGCTTCCGAGGGACTATCTCCTACGAGCAGTACTTC. As protein: CASSFRGTISYEQYF.

This clonotype was seen only a few times. A much larger clone differs from this one at a single base, so this may be a read error. This chain uses TRBV29-1 with TRBJ2-7; TRBD1 is a possible D gene (5 bases). The ends were cut back, 7 bases at V and 5 bases at J, with 27 bases in the middle. Germline CDR1 is SQVTM and CDR2 is ANQGSEA. This CDR3 region has 16 residues. CDR3 loop: CSARTHGALGVHEQYF. Here the CDR3 DNA reads TGCAGCGCCCGAACCCACGGAGCGCTAGGGGTGCACGAGCAGTACTTC.

In regard to this clonotype: Mismatch with germline at one junction end may stem from a read error. The J gene is TRBJ2-2, the V gene TRBV24-1; 7 nucleotides align to TRBD1. Germline V lookup: CDR1 KGHDR, CDR2 SFDVKD. The CDR3 runs to 14 residues. The CDR3 DNA reads as TGTGCCACCCTGGGGACAGCCAACACCGGGGAGCTGCTTTTT. It is translated as CATLGTANTGELLF.

The sample holds many counts of this clonotype. The chain links TRBV18 to TRBJ1-5, with 12 bases lining up with TRBD1. Germline CDR1 and CDR2: KGHSH and LQKENI. CDR3 size: 15 residues. Unmatched junction bases numbered 1, after V lost 3 bases and J lost 4 bases. The CDR3 sequence is CASSPGQGANQPQHF. The CDR3 bases are TGTGCCAGCTCACCGGGACAGGGGGCTAATCAGCCCCAGCATTTT.

In this sample, this clonotype turned up many times. The chain links TRBV11-2 to TRBJ2-1, with D possibly TRBD1 on 5 matching bases. The CDR3 contains 16 residues. Trimming pared 0 bases from V and 3 bases from J, leaving 12 bases between. Germline V CDR1 and CDR2: SGHAT, FQNNGV. The CDR3 sequence: CASSLEQALYYNEQFF. The CDR3 nucleotides are TGTGCCAGCAGCTTAGAACAGGCCCTTTACTACAATGAGCAGTTCTTC.

With respect to this clonotype: This may stem from a read error, because a much larger clone lies one nucleotide away. The rearrangement joins TRBV29-1 to TRBJ2-7; tentative D call: TRBD1 (6 bases). The CDR3 runs 12 residues. CDR1 and CDR2 (germline): SQVTM, ANQGSEA. The V and J ends lost 7 bases and 5 bases respectively, with 15 bases between them. The DNA of the CDR3 is TGCAGCGCCTCCGGCAGGGGAGACGAGCAGTACTTC. Residues: CSASGRGDEQYF.